This passage covers 10 T cell receptor beta chains from one sample sequenced in a study of shared clonotypes between healthy human individuals. Produced via immunoSEQ multiplex PCR; TCRdb's table is partial and in-frame only. The sample lists 2.3 million or so clones; approximately 95% were seen once. Sequencing input: naive CD4+ T cells from PBMCs. Subset noted: CD45RA+ positively selected. All receptors derive from a man aged 18 to 29 in good health. Some clones in this sample may be carry-over from other donors' samples.

This clone was observed a single time. This chain connects TRBV4-1 to TRBJ1-2, with 11 bases fitting TRBD1. The CDR3 is made up of 15 amino acids. V gave up 4 bases and J gave up 6 bases; unmatched junction bases: 7. Germline assignment: CDR1 MGHRA and CDR2 YSYEKL. The CDR3 loop is CASSPRDRGMDGYTF. The CDR3 DNA follows: TGCGCCAGCAGCCCCCGGGACAGGGGGATGGATGGCTACACCTTC.

A remark on this clone: Mismatch with germline at one junction end may stem from a read error. This chain joins TRBV29-1 and TRBJ2-7, with TRBD1 matching 8 bases. This CDR3 has 11 residues. Germline loops: CDR1 SQVTM, CDR2 ANQGSEA. The CDR3 is CSVDFRDRSFF. CDR3 nucleotide sequence: TGCAGCGTTGATTTCCGGGACAGGTCATTCTTC.

The chain couples TRBV28 to TRBJ1-4; the D is unclear. The CDR3 is 15 residues long. Trimming shortened V by 3 bases and J by 4 bases, and 12 bases separated the two germline ends. Germline values: CDR1 MDHEN, CDR2 SYDVKM. The chain's CDR3 is CASSFTSGINEKLFF. The CDR3 nucleotides read TGTGCCAGCAGTTTCACCTCAGGCATTAATGAAAAACTGTTTTTT.

V gene TRBV5-8 combines with J gene TRBJ1-2; D is undetermined. V gave up 3 bases and J gave up 2 bases, with 14 bases separating them. The germline V gene encodes CDR1 SGHTS and CDR2 YDEGEE. The CDR3 consists of 15 residues. The DNA for the CDR3 is TGTGCCAGCAGCTCTTCGCTGAGGGCCAACTATGGCTACACCTTC. Its translation is CASSSSLRANYGYTF.

The genes are TRBV19 and TRBJ1-1; perhaps TRBD1 as D (6 bases). Trimming left V 3 bases short and J 6 bases short, with 14 bases between. This CDR3 is built from 14 residues. CDR1 LNHDA and CDR2 SQIVND come from the germline V gene (reference sequence). CDR3 sequence reads: CASSMYRDNPEAFF. The CDR3 DNA reads TGTGCCAGTAGTATGTACCGGGACAACCCTGAAGCTTTCTTT. Combining the CDR3 with reference TRBV19 and TRBJ1-1 gives the whole variable domain DGGITQSPKYLFRKEGQNVTLSCEQNLNHDAMYWYRQDPGQGLRLIYYSQIVNDFQKGDIAEGYSVSREKKESFPLTVTSAQKNPTAFYLCASSMYRDNPEAFFGQGTRLTVV.

This chain joins TRBV7-9 and TRBJ2-7; the D is unclear. Germline V gene data show CDR1 as SEHNR and CDR2 as FQNEAQ (reference sequence). V shed 5 bases and J shed 1 base, with 9 bases lying between them. The CDR3 is 13 amino acids. CDR3 sequence (DNA): TGTGCCAGCAGCCCCGTTGGGTCCTACGAGCAGTACTTC. Residues: CASSPVGSYEQYF.

Points on this clone: Other DNA sequences in the sample encode the same CDR3. The rearrangement uses TRBV7-2 and TRBJ2-7; D might be TRBD2 (6 bases). In germline, CDR1 is SGHTA, CDR2 FQGNSA. V shed 1 base and J shed 0 bases, with 7 bases lying between them. This CDR3 is built from 14 residues. The CDR3 bases are TGTGCCAGCAGCTTAGGGCGGGACTCCTACGAGCAGTACTTC. Translated: CASSLGRDSYEQYF.

This chain uses TRBV30 with TRBJ2-1; D gene unclear. V was pared by 2 bases and J by 3 bases, with 8 bases between. The germline gives CDR1 GTSNPN, CDR2 SVGIG (reference sequence). The CDR3 consists of 13 residues. The CDR3 DNA follows: TGTGCCTGGAGTCTGGATGTCTACAATGAGCAGTTCTTC. It specifies CAWSLDVYNEQFF.

The V call is TRBV7-9, the J call TRBJ2-7, with D uncertain. The CDR3 is 12 amino acids. Germline V lookup: CDR1 SEHNR, CDR2 FQNEAQ (reference sequence). The V and J ends lost 5 bases and 4 bases respectively, with 9 bases between them. CDR3 in amino acids: CASSLNRYEQYF. CDR3 nucleotides: TGTGCCAGCAGCCTGAACAGATACGAGCAGTACTTC.

This chain connects TRBV11-2 to TRBJ2-1; D remains ambiguous. This CDR3 region has 14 residues. Trimming removed 5 bases from V and 6 bases from J, with 14 bases in between. Germline V gene lookup returns CDR1 SGHAT and CDR2 FQNNGV. The CDR3 DNA follows: TGTGCCAGCAGCCCCCGACGTCTAGGCAATGAGCAGTTCTTC. Encoded protein: CASSPRRLGNEQFF.